Following are 4 T cell receptor beta chains from one sample sequenced in a study of cytomegalovirus exposure and HLA in healthy donors. Assay used: immunoSEQ multiplex PCR; TCRdb lists only in-frame clones, some missing. Seen here are 150,000 to 250,000 clones, about 81% observed once, and the top ten hold less than 1.5%. Sequenced material: PBMCs. The receptor source for this set is a young woman in good health and CMV-seronegative.

The chain uses TRBV7-8 and TRBJ2-5; 7 bases map to TRBD2. J gave up 5 bases and V 5 bases, and 11 bases lay outside the gene matches. Germline lookup yields CDR1 SGHVS and CDR2 FQNEAQ. The CDR3 extends over 15 amino acids. The CDR3 sequence: CASSKQGLVGETQYF. The CDR3 DNA reads as TGTGCCAGCAGCAAACAAGGACTAGTGGGGGAGACCCAGTACTTC.

The chain is built from TRBV12-5 and TRBJ1-1; 7 bases align to TRBD1. Trimming cost V 0 bases and J 3 bases; bases outside gene matches: 7. Germline V CDR1 and CDR2: LGHNT, FRNRAP. The CDR3 length is 16 residues. DNA of the CDR3: TGTGCTAGTGGTTTGGTCCTGGGGACAGCTTACACTGAAGCTTTCTTT. Protein sequence: CASGLVLGTAYTEAFF.

In regard to this clone: Other DNA sequences of this sample code for an identical CDR3. This rearrangement joins TRBV5-1 to TRBJ2-5, with D unresolved. V dropped 2 bases and J dropped 5 bases, with 7 bases sitting between them. CDR1 and CDR2 (germline): SGHRS, YFSETQ. This CDR3 region has 12 residues. The DNA for the CDR3 is TGCGCCAGCAGCTTAGAGAGTGAGACCCAGTACTTC. This sequence encodes CASSLESETQYF.

This sequence joins TRBV19 and TRBJ1-2; 10 bases agree with TRBD1. V lost 3 bases to trimming and J lost 2 bases; unmatched junction nucleotides: 3. CDR3 length equals 15 residues. Germline CDR1 LNHDA, CDR2 SQIVND (reference sequence). CDR3: CASSIPGQGNYGYTF. CDR3 coding DNA: TGTGCCAGTAGTATCCCGGGACAGGGGAACTATGGCTACACCTTC.